These 17 T cell receptor beta chains were all obtained from the same sample, sequenced in a study of T-cell reconstitution after alpha-beta-depleted transplantation in children. TCRbeta library construction was performed incorporating unique molecular identifiers. TCRdb called the PCR reads again in MiXCR, with one record for every CDR3 protein. The table has about 98,000 distinct CDR3 sequences, around a quarter seen once. Here the sequenced sample was PBMCs, taken before TCRalphabeta/CD19-depleted stem cell transplant. The source is a boy aged 2 to 10 with acute lymphoblastic leukemia, due to receive a stem cell transplant.

This clonotype came up a few times. The chain links TRBV20-1 to TRBJ1-1; D may be TRBD1 (6 bases). From germline, CDR1 is DFQATT and CDR2 SNEGSKA (reference sequence). The CDR3 length is 15 residues. V gave up 2 bases and J gave up 2 bases, with 15 bases separating them. In nucleotides, the CDR3 is TGCAGTGCTAGAACCCCGGACAGACCAAACACTGAAGCTTTCTTT. Residues: CSARTPDRPNTEAFF.

This clonotype was seen more than once but under ten times. The chain links TRBV28 to TRBJ2-3, with no clear D. Trimming removed 5 bases at V and 7 bases at J, with 10 bases between. Germline values: CDR1 MDHEN, CDR2 SYDVKM. This CDR3 is built from 12 residues. CDR3 sequence: CASSPLGNTQYF. The DNA of the CDR3 is TGTGCCAGCAGTCCGCTGGGAAATACGCAGTATTTT.

This clonotype was found a few times. The gene calls are TRBV29-1 and TRBJ2-3; TRBD2 might be the D (5 bases). The CDR3 has 15 residues. Trimming took 2 bases from V and 4 from J, leaving 16 bases between them. From germline, CDR1 is SQVTM and CDR2 ANQGSEA. Written as DNA, the CDR3 is TGCAGCGTTGAAACGGCGTGGTCTAGCCCAGATACGCAGTATTTT. Its protein product is CSVETAWSSPDTQYF.

This clonotype was observed a handful of times. The chain links TRBV4-3 to TRBJ2-3; possibly TRBD1 or TRBD2 for D (6 bases each). This CDR3 is 16 amino acids long. Deletions cut 0 bases from V and 4 bases from J, with 14 bases between. Germline CDR1 is LGHNA and CDR2 is YSLEER. In DNA form, the CDR3 reads TGCGCCAGCAGCCAAGATGAAGGGGGAGGCGCAGATACGCAGTATTTT. It encodes CASSQDEGGGADTQYF.

The chain recombines TRBV10-3 with TRBJ2-1; 12 bases line up with TRBD2. Germline V gene sequence: CDR1 ENHRY, CDR2 SYGVKD. CDR3 size: 15 residues. Trimming at V came to 5 bases and at J to 5 bases, leaving 4 bases not matched to a gene. The CDR3 reads CAISRLAGEDNEQFF. The CDR3 nucleotides are TGTGCCATCAGTCGACTAGCGGGAGAGGACAATGAGCAGTTCTTC.

This clonotype has only a few counts. V and J are TRBV12-3 or TRBV12-4 and TRBJ2-5; 11 nucleotides align to TRBD2. The CDR3 loop spans 15 amino acids. J was trimmed by 2 bases and V by 5 bases; bases with no gene match: 4. The CDR3 DNA sequence: TGTGCCAGCAGTCCCTCTAGCGGGAGGCAAGAGACCCAGTACTTC. Its protein product is CASSPSSGRQETQYF.

This chain links TRBV21-1 with TRBJ2-7; the D segment call TRBD2 is taken from the table without a DNA check. TRBV21-1 is designated a pseudogene. There are 15 residues in the CDR3. CDR3 sequence (DNA): TGTGCCAGCAGCAACCGGGAGGGGGGGGTGTACGAGCAGTACTTC. Translated, it gives CASSNREGGVYEQYF.

At least ten counts were recorded for this clonotype. The chain couples TRBV13 to TRBJ2-7; 12 positions match TRBD2. Per germline, CDR1 PRHDT and CDR2 FYEKMQ (reference sequence). The CDR3 runs to 17 residues. V lost 2 bases and J lost 6; bases outside the gene matches: 11. The CDR3 coding sequence is TGTGCCAGCAGCTTAAAAAGGGGGCCTAGCGGGAGGGGCGAGCAGTACTTC. Translation gives CASSLKRGPSGRGEQYF.

This clonotype was seen a few times. The chain couples TRBV27 to TRBJ2-5, with 9 bases that match TRBD2. V lost 6 bases and J lost 4; bases outside the gene matches: 9. The CDR3 loop spans 15 amino acids. Germline V gene data show CDR1 as MNHEY and CDR2 as SMNVEV (reference sequence). CDR3 nucleotide sequence: TGTGCCAGCAGAGCTAGCGGGAAAGACCCAGAGACCCAGTACTTC. It translates to CASRASGKDPETQYF.

Here the CDR3 reads CSARDRRVTDTQYF. CDR3 in DNA: TGCAGTGCTAGAGATCGACGAGTCACAGATACGCAGTATTTT. V usage is TRBV20-1 and J usage is TRBJ2-3, with D unresolved. V lost 0 bases and J 2 bases, leaving 9 bases between the germline ends. The CDR3 covers 14 residues. Per the germline V gene, CDR1 is DFQATT and CDR2 is SNEGSKA (reference sequence).

The chain joins TRBV5-1 to TRBJ2-7; no clear D gene. CDR3 length: 14 residues. Trimming cost V 0 bases and J 5 bases, with 12 bases left between them. Germline lookup yields CDR1 SGHRS and CDR2 YFSETQ. For the CDR3, the DNA is TGCGCCAGCAGCTTGGCAATATCTAAGAACGAGCAGTACTTC. This translates into CASSLAISKNEQYF.

The V call is TRBV3-1, the J call TRBJ2-5, with D unresolved. The CDR3 has 15 residues. Germline loops: CDR1 LGHDT, CDR2 YNNKEL (reference sequence). V was pared by 4 bases and J by 4 bases, with 16 bases between. CDR3: CASSPPSLSRETQYF. The DNA for the CDR3 is TGTGCCAGCAGCCCCCCCAGCTTGAGCCGAGAGACCCAGTACTTC.

The chain joins TRBV9 to TRBJ2-6, with D unclear. Germline assignment: CDR1 SGDLS and CDR2 YYNGEE. Trimming removed 4 bases at V and 4 bases at J, with 9 bases between. The CDR3 loop spans 14 amino acids. The DNA of the CDR3 is TGTGCCAGCAGCCCCCCCGGGGGGGCCAACGTCCTGACTTTC. This codes for CASSPPGGANVLTF.

This clonotype has ten or more counts. The chain carries TRBV6-2 or TRBV6-3 and TRBJ2-3; 10 bases fit TRBD2. Germline V gene sequence: CDR1 MNHEY, CDR2 SVGEGT. V dropped 4 bases and J dropped 4; count of bases not matched to a gene: 2. The CDR3 has 14 residues. CDR3 loop: CASSFGTSADTQYF. CDR3 DNA sequence: TGTGCCAGCAGTTTTGGGACTAGCGCAGATACGCAGTATTTT.

This clonotype was counted a few times. The chain uses TRBV7-9 and TRBJ1-2; D unclear. V shed 0 bases and J shed 8 bases, with 10 bases lying between them. In germline, CDR1 is SEHNR, CDR2 FQNEAQ (reference sequence). This CDR3 contains 13 residues. The CDR3 coding sequence is TGTGCCAGCAGCTTAGCCGGAGCGAACGGCTACACCTTC. Residues: CASSLAGANGYTF.

V gene TRBV28 combines with J gene TRBJ2-3, with unresolved D. The CDR3 is 15 residues long. V lost 1 base and J lost 0, with 8 bases in between. Germline CDR1 MDHEN, CDR2 SYDVKM. CDR3 sequence: CASSLSRPSTDTQYF. Written as DNA, the CDR3 is TGTGCCAGCAGTTTATCCCGGCCGAGCACAGATACGCAGTATTTT. Together with reference TRBV28 and TRBJ2-3, the CDR3 gives the full variable domain: DVKVTQSSRYLVKRTGEKVFLECVQDMDHENMFWYRQDPGLGLRLIYFSYDVKMKEKGDIPEGYSVSREKKERFSLILESASTNQTSMYLCASSLSRPSTDTQYFGPGTRLTVL.

This clonotype showed up just a few times. The chain combines TRBV4-1 with TRBJ2-1; TRBD2 matches 8 bases. Unmatched junction bases numbered 8, after V lost 3 bases and J lost 7 bases. The germline CDR1 and CDR2 sequences are MGHRA and YSYEKL. This CDR3 is 15 amino acids long. CDR3 amino acids: CASSHLREGPNEQFF. As DNA, the CDR3 is TGCGCCAGCAGCCACCTTCGGGAGGGCCCGAATGAGCAGTTCTTC.